This entry concerns a single T cell receptor beta chain. Its antigen is still unknown. No quality values exist for individual bases; no much larger clone is one base distant. The record originates from a study of Tregs in tolerant kidney transplant recipients (dated by TCRdb to the late 2010s). For the wider study: The study used TCRbeta sequencing to identify donor-specific regulatory T cells before combined kidney and bone marrow transplantation, then tracked those cells after transplant.

V loses 2 bases of germline sequence and J loses 5 bases, and the interval between the two ends is 18 bases. Its CDR3 holds 16 amino acids, cysteine through phenylalanine. The sequence is cut down to CDR3 DNA, 48 bases in frame from base 1. The germline V gene (reference sequence) sets CDR1 to PRHDT and CDR2 to FYEKMQ. Transplants used related donors with nonmyeloablative bone marrow transplantation; mixed chimerism was transient in the human trials. Thawed PBMCs were FACS-sorted into unstimulated Tregs (CD4+CD25+CD127-), CD4+ non-Tregs (CD4+CD25-), CD4 cells and CD8 cells. Several combined kidney and bone marrow transplant recipients from the ITN036ST trial were included as patients, and samples were available only from these trial subjects. Healthy control blood was processed to PBMCs by Ficoll density gradient and cryopreserved, and patient PBMCs were collected before and after transplant. What the work shows at the level of the full study, not this receptor alone: Because the study included only a small number of patients, the results must be confirmed in larger populations and under other immunosuppression protocols. Donor-specific Treg expansion exceeded global Treg expansion in tolerant patients, suggesting antigen-driven rather than nonspecific expansion. For some patients, the PCR primers changed as time went on, which meant samples from those patients could not be compared with one another at the nucleotide level. Biological reproducibility was not directly addressed, though technical replication error appeared minimal. Expanding Tregs with activated donor B cells appeared to identify the most biologically relevant and donor-specific TCRbeta repertoire.

For TCRbeta CDR3 sequencing, genomic DNA from the sorted cells was extracted using the QIAGEN DNeasy Blood and Tissue Kit. High-throughput TCRbeta CDR3 sequencing, including PCR amplification with bias correction and internal controls, was performed commercially through immunoSEQ. In the authors' own workflow: Unique productive TCRbeta sequences were defined by CDR3 nucleotide sequence where primers matched, otherwise by CDR3 amino acid sequence with Vbeta and Jbeta genes. To correct for sorting error, sequences found in more than one sorted population at a frequency ratio of 2:1 or less were discarded, and the remaining shared sequences were assigned to the population with the higher frequency. Sequences were defined as donor-reactive when expanded at least 5-fold in CFSE-low cells versus unstimulated cells and present at a frequency of at least 0.01% in CFSE-low cells. Repertoire divergence was quantified by Jensen-Shannon divergence calculated from the top 100 TCRbeta sequences ranked by frequency. For samples with multiple sequencing runs, sorting error was corrected in each run separately before the runs were combined. TCRdb's version of the immuneACCESS table is confined to in-frame rearrangements and falls short of the full clone set. An unresolved V gene accounts for under half of the shortfall where checked; the remainder is of unknown origin. Clone size and V and J calls were adopted from that table, with D and trimming inferred from the DNA. The sample has 74,000 or so clones on record, roughly 90% of them singletons. Jointly, the top ten make up 1.6% of the sample.

The source was CD4+ T cells from blood (PBMCs), collected 24 months after the transplant. The receptor was isolated from a human patient who received a combined kidney and bone marrow transplant. Some T cells may be donor cells from the graft after a transplant. This receptor chain uses TRBV13 and TRBJ2-5; the D gene is perhaps TRBD2, on 5 matching bases. The sequenced DNA is TGTGCCAGCAGCTTATCTCTTCGACGGAGGTCGGAGACCCAGTACTTC. It encodes CASSLSLRRRSETQYF.